The 27 T cell receptor beta chains below were found in one sample sequenced in a study of beta chain features in type 1 diabetes. Every isolated RNA sample was fully reverse transcribed, so sequencing captured expressed TCRB transcripts. Using immunoSEQ multiplex PCR, the repertoire was profiled, and TCRdb retains in-frame clones only, with some absent. The sample includes hundreds of thousands of clones, about 14% of them seen just once. The sample was naive CD4+ T cells from blood. These receptors all stem from a young man in good health.

CDR3 in amino acids: CATSRGGALAGGRTDTQYF. For the CDR3, the DNA is TGTGCCACCAGCAGGGGAGGGGCCTTAGCGGGGGGCCGCACAGATACGCAGTATTTT. This chain uses TRBV15 with TRBJ2-3; 10 bases are shared with TRBD2. Trimming cost V 3 bases and J 1 base; bases outside gene matches: 13. Per germline, CDR1 LNHNV and CDR2 YYDKDF (reference sequence). This CDR3 has 19 amino acids.

This clone was recorded a few times. The genes are TRBV11-1 and TRBJ2-2, with TRBD2 identical over 9 bases. CDR1 SGHAT and CDR2 FQDESV come from the germline V gene (reference sequence). CDR3 length: 15 amino acids. J gave up 4 bases and V 5 bases, and 5 bases lay outside the gene matches. CDR3 protein: CASSLRLAATGELFF. CDR3 DNA: TGTGCCAGCAGCCTAAGACTAGCGGCCACCGGGGAGCTGTTTTTT.

This chain connects TRBV7-3 to TRBJ2-7; tentative D call: TRBD1 (5 bases). This CDR3 has 15 amino acids. Trimming took 2 bases from V and 5 from J, leaving 16 bases between them. Looked up from germline, CDR1 is SGHTA and CDR2 is FQGTGA. The CDR3 spells CASSLSGQGVNEQYF. The DNA of the CDR3 is TGTGCCAGCAGCTTATCAGGGCAGGGTGTCAACGAGCAGTACTTC. The full variable domain, with the rest looked up from reference TRBV7-3 and TRBJ2-7, is GAGVSQTPSNKVTEKGKYVELRCDPISGHTALYWYRQSLGQGPEFLIYFQGTGAADDSGLPNDRFFAVRPEGSVSTLKIQRTERGDSAVYLCASSLSGQGVNEQYFGPGTRLTVT.

The V and J genes are TRBV11-1 and TRBJ2-1; D perhaps matches TRBD2 (5 bases). The length of the CDR3 is 16 residues. V was pared by 2 bases and J by 0 bases, with 11 bases between. Looked up from germline, CDR1 is SGHAT and CDR2 is FQDESV (reference sequence). The CDR3 sequence is CASSLREQSSYNEQFF. CDR3 coding DNA: TGTGCCAGCAGCTTAAGGGAGCAAAGCTCCTACAATGAGCAGTTCTTC. Filled out from reference TRBV11-1 and TRBJ2-1, the complete variable domain reads EAEVAQSPRYKITEKSQAVAFWCDPISGHATLYWYRQILGQGPELLVQFQDESVVDDSQLPKDRFSAERLKGVDSTLKIQPAELGDSAMYLCASSLREQSSYNEQFFGPGTRLTVL.

The table lists this clone with a few counts. J is TRBJ2-6 and V is TRBV11-2; D gene ambiguous. The CDR3 length is 15 residues. Germline-derived CDR1 and CDR2 are SGHAT and FQNNGV. Trimming removed 6 bases from V and 0 bases from J, with 9 bases in between. CDR3 region: CASSLGRSGANVLTF. CDR3 DNA sequence: TGTGCCAGCAGTCTTGGCCGCTCTGGGGCCAACGTCCTGACTTTC.

This clone was picked up a small number of times. The chain recombines TRBV2 with TRBJ2-7, with 9 bases identical to TRBD2. The germline CDR1 and CDR2 sequences are SNHLY and FYNNEI. V was pared by 6 bases and J by 4 bases, with 1 base of the junction left unmatched. CDR3 length equals 12 residues. CDR3 sequence reads: CASRREGYEQYF. The CDR3 bases are TGTGCCAGCAGGCGGGAGGGGTACGAGCAGTACTTC.

This clone occurred a few times. The gene calls are TRBV25-1 and TRBJ1-2; possibly TRBD1 for D (5 bases). Per germline, CDR1 MGHDK and CDR2 SYGVNS. The CDR3 contains 15 residues. With 3 bases removed from V and 8 bases from J, the gap between germline ends came to 19 bases. Here the CDR3 reads CASSEGGLGQRGYTF. CDR3 DNA: TGTGCCAGCAGTGAGGGGGGGTTGGGGCAGCGAGGCTACACCTTC.

The chain joins TRBV28 to TRBJ2-2, with 10 bases that match TRBD1. Germline trimming cut 1 base from V and 5 bases from J; bases unmatched to any gene: 7. CDR3 length equals 17 residues. Germline CDR1 and CDR2: MDHEN and SYDVKM. The CDR3 region is CASSLLGTGALTGELFF. The CDR3 region has the DNA TGTGCCAGCAGTTTATTGGGGACAGGGGCCCTGACCGGGGAGCTGTTTTTT.

J is TRBJ1-2 and V is TRBV7-9, with 8 positions matching TRBD1. This CDR3 is 15 amino acids long. Losses at the gene ends were 4 bases for V and 6 bases for J; bases not matched to a gene: 10. The V gene's germline CDR1 is SEHNR and CDR2 FQNEAQ (reference sequence). In DNA, the CDR3 is TGTGCCAGCAGCTACTTACTAGACAGGGGTGATGGCTACACCTTC. Translated, it gives CASSYLLDRGDGYTF.

The sample holds a few counts of this clone. The CDR3 carries no conserved terminal phenylalanine or tryptophan, so it likely arises from a read error. No DNA is shown, since the ends of the CDR3 on it are uncertain; the CDR3 is the one TCRdb lists. The chain joins TRBV28 to TRBJ1-4; the D call TRBD1 from the table was never checked on the DNA. A total of 10 residues make up the CDR3, ends included. CDR1 is MDHEN and CDR2 is SYDVKM in the germline V gene. CDR3: CASTWLGQGV.

This clone has a handful of counts. The V call is TRBV6-1, the J call TRBJ2-7; D gene unclear. The germline V gene encodes CDR1 MNHNS and CDR2 SASEGT. Between the trimmed V and J ends, which lost 8 bases and 2 bases, there was a span of 16 bases. CDR3 length: 14 amino acids. Here the CDR3 DNA reads TGTGCCAGCGTGAGAAGTAACCTAGCCTACGAGCAGTACTTC. Protein sequence: CASVRSNLAYEQYF.

Only a few counts were recorded for this clone. The V and J genes are TRBV5-1 and TRBJ1-2; D not resolved. CDR1 SGHRS and CDR2 YFSETQ come from the germline V gene. V shed 4 bases and J shed 5 bases, with 12 bases lying between them. The CDR3 length is 13 residues. The CDR3 loop reads CASSLRRLYGYTF. The CDR3 coding sequence is TGCGCCAGCAGCCTAAGGCGGTTGTATGGCTACACCTTC.

This clone was counted only a few times. V usage is TRBV4-1 and J usage is TRBJ2-2; TRBD2 aligns across 9 bases. CDR3 size: 16 residues. The V and J ends lost 1 base and 7 bases, in that order; junction bases with no gene match: 7. The germline V gene encodes CDR1 MGHRA and CDR2 YSYEKL. The CDR3 coding sequence is TGCGCCAGCAGCCAAGCTGATAGCGGGAGTGGCGGGGAGCTGTTTTTT. It translates to CASSQADSGSGGELFF.

This sequence joins TRBV7-3 and TRBJ2-7; TRBD2 matches 8 bases. The CDR3 is made up of 14 amino acids. V lost 2 bases and J lost 1; bases outside the gene matches: 1. From germline, CDR1 is SGHTA and CDR2 FQGTGA. This CDR3 reads CASSLASGSYEQYF. CDR3 DNA: TGTGCCAGCAGCTTAGCTAGCGGGTCCTACGAGCAGTACTTC.

The rearrangement uses TRBV5-4 and TRBJ1-6; 9 positions agree with TRBD1. J was trimmed by 9 bases and V by 5 bases; bases with no gene match: 9. There are 15 residues in the CDR3. Germline CDR1 reads SGHNT; CDR2 reads YYREEE (reference sequence). The CDR3 nucleotides are TGTGCCAGCAGTCGACTGACAGGGGGAGCTTCACCCCTCCACTTT. It codes for CASSRLTGGASPLHF.

V is TRBV5-6 and J is TRBJ2-6; TRBD1 might be the D (5 bases). The CDR3 consists of 15 residues. V was clipped by 0 bases and J by 3 bases, with 7 bases between them. Per the germline V gene, CDR1 is SGHDT and CDR2 is YYEEEE. CDR3 region: CASSLGRVGANVLTF. The CDR3 DNA reads as TGTGCCAGCAGCTTGGGCAGGGTTGGGGCCAACGTCCTGACTTTC.

This chain connects TRBV6-6 to TRBJ1-3; no firm D call. CDR1 and CDR2 (germline): MNHNY, SVGAGI (reference sequence). Between the trimmed V and J ends, which lost 2 bases and 8 bases, there was a span of 10 bases. This CDR3 region has 13 residues. CDR3 protein: CASSYRVSDTIYF. Written as DNA, the CDR3 is TGTGCCAGCAGTTACAGGGTTTCGGACACCATATATTTT.

V is TRBV10-3 and J is TRBJ1-1; the D gene is possibly TRBD1 (6 bases). Per germline, CDR1 ENHRY and CDR2 SYGVKD. Trimming took 4 bases from V and 2 from J, leaving 11 bases between them. The CDR3 covers 14 residues. The CDR3 DNA is TGTGCCATCAGTGGCCCAGGGGCAAACACTGAAGCTTTCTTT. It is translated as CAISGPGANTEAFF.

This clone was counted between two and nine times. This chain joins TRBV27 and TRBJ2-7; D may match TRBD1 or TRBD2 (5 bases each). The length of the CDR3 is 15 residues. With 5 bases removed from V and 0 bases from J, the gap between germline ends came to 14 bases. Germline CDR1 reads MNHEY; CDR2 reads SMNVEV (reference sequence). The CDR3 DNA reads TGTGCCAGCAGTACCGGGACCTCCAGCTCCTACGAGCAGTACTTC. Protein product: CASSTGTSSSYEQYF.

The gene calls are TRBV7-2 and TRBJ2-3; possible D gene TRBD1, 6 bases. Trimming pared 0 bases from V and 4 bases from J, leaving 17 bases between. This CDR3 comprises 17 residues. Germline CDR1 reads SGHTA; CDR2 reads FQGNSA. DNA of the CDR3: TGTGCCAGCAGCTTAGCACTTACAGGGTTTTTTGCAGATACGCAGTATTTT. Translation: CASSLALTGFFADTQYF. Full variable domain (remainder filled in from reference TRBV7-2 and TRBJ2-3): GAGVSQSPSNKVTEKGKDVELRCDPISGHTALYWYRQSLGQGLEFLIYFQGNSAPDKSGLPSDRFSAERTGGSVSTLTIQRTQQEDSAVYLCASSLALTGFFADTQYFGPGTRLTVL.

The V and J genes are TRBV7-2 and TRBJ2-5, with 7 bases fitting TRBD2. V shed 5 bases and J 7 bases; nucleotides not matched to a gene: 13. The CDR3 consists of 15 residues. Germline V CDR1 and CDR2: SGHTA, FQGNSA. CDR3 in DNA: TGTGCCAGCAGCCGAACGGGAGGAGGGCGCGGGACCCAGTACTTC. Translation: CASSRTGGGRGTQYF.

This chain uses TRBV11-1 with TRBJ2-2; D might be TRBD1 (6 bases). The CDR3 loop spans 16 amino acids. CDR1 is SGHAT, CDR2 FQDESV, per germline (reference sequence). The V and J ends lost 3 bases and 1 base respectively, with 12 bases between them. The chain's CDR3 is CASSFMDSLNTGELFF. In DNA form, the CDR3 reads TGTGCCAGCAGCTTCATGGACAGTTTGAACACCGGGGAGCTGTTTTTT.

This chain links TRBV29-1 with TRBJ1-2; 9 bases fit TRBD1. The germline CDR1 and CDR2 sequences are SQVTM and ANQGSEA. V trimming: 5 bases; J trimming: 5 bases; junction bases outside the gene matches: 18. The CDR3 totals 17 residues. This chain's CDR3 is CSVQEQGAVGLGYGYTF. CDR3 coding DNA: TGCAGCGTTCAGGAACAGGGGGCGGTCGGACTTGGGTATGGCTACACCTTC.

Only a few counts were recorded for this clone. The chain carries TRBV18 and TRBJ2-7; TRBD2 might be the D (6 bases). The CDR3 is 14 residues long. CDR1 KGHSH and CDR2 LQKENI come from the germline V gene. Deletions cut 3 bases from V and 0 bases from J, with 9 bases between. CDR3 DNA sequence: TGTGCCAGCTCACCCTCCGGGAGCTCCTACGAGCAGTACTTC. This codes for CASSPSGSSYEQYF.

The V call is TRBV9, the J call TRBJ1-3; D may be TRBD1 (6 bases). Trimming stripped 3 bases from V and 3 bases from J, with 19 bases between. Germline V CDR1 and CDR2: SGDLS, YYNGEE. The CDR3 extends over 17 amino acids. The CDR3 spells CASSARWGGADGNTIYF. Here the CDR3 DNA reads TGTGCCAGCAGCGCACGTTGGGGGGGCGCCGATGGAAACACCATATATTTT.

Points on this clone: Compared with germline, one end of the junction differs, possibly owing to a read error. The chain uses TRBV7-7 and TRBJ2-7; tentative D call: TRBD2 (5 bases). The CDR3 is made up of 13 amino acids. Germline CDR1 is SSHAT and CDR2 is FNYEAQ (reference sequence). Written as DNA, the CDR3 is TGTGCTAGCAGCCCCGCCGAGGGTTCCGAGCAGTACTTC. Encoded protein: CASSPAEGSEQYF.

This rearrangement joins TRBV5-5 to TRBJ2-1; the D gene could be TRBD1 or TRBD2 (5 bases each). The germline CDR1 and CDR2 sequences are SGHKS and YYEKEE (reference sequence). The CDR3 covers 16 residues. V shed 4 bases and J shed 3 bases, with 17 bases lying between them. In DNA form, the CDR3 reads TGTGCCAGCAGCACCGGTGGGACCTCCCTCTACAATGAGCAGTTCTTC. Its translation is CASSTGGTSLYNEQFF. The full variable domain, its missing parts supplied by reference TRBV5-5 and TRBJ2-1, is DAGVTQSPTHLIKTRGQQVTLRCSPISGHKSVSWYQQVLGQGPQFIFQYYEKEERGRGNFPDRFSARQFPNYSSELNVNALLLGDSALYLCASSTGGTSLYNEQFFGPGTRLTVL.